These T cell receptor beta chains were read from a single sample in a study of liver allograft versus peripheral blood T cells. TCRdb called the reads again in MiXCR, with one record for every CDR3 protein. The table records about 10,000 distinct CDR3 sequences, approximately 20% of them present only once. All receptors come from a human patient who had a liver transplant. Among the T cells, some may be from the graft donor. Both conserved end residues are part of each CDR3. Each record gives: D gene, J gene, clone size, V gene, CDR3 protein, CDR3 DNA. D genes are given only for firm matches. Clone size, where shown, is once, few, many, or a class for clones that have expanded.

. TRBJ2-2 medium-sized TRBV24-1 CATSDWTTNTGELFF TGTGCCACCAGTGATTGGACCACGAACACCGGGGAGCTGTTTTTT
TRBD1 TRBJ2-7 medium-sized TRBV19 CASSGQDPGEQYF TGTGCCAGTAGCGGACAGGACCCGGGCGAGCAGTACTTC
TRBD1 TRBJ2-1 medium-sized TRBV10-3 CAISERTGDLSAFF TGTGCCATCAGTGAAAGGACAGGGGACCTCTCCGCGTTCTTC
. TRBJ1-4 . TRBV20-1 CSATDGGANEKLFF TGCAGTGCCACTGACGGGGGTGCTAATGAAAAACTGTTTTTT
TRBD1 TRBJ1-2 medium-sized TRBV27 CASSTQGGTGLYTF TGTGCCAGCAGTACACAGGGGGGGACGGGTCTTTACACCTTC
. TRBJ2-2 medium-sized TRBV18 CASSPIVGRTGELFF TGTGCCAGCTCACCAATTGTGGGGAGGACCGGGGAGCTGTTTTTT
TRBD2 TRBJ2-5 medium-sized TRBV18 CASSRFVAGAQETQYF TGTGCCAGCTCACGTTTCGTAGCGGGAGCCCAAGAGACCCAGTACTTC
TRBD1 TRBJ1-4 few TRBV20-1 CSARDIRGQGLEKLFF TGCAGTGCTAGAGATATAAGGGGACAGGGACTTGAAAAACTGTTTTTT
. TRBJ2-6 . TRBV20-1 CSAGGGGANVLTF TGCAGTGCCGGGGGTGGTGGGGCCAACGTCCTGACTTTC
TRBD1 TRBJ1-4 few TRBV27 CASSLRTGGHEKLFF TGTGCCAGCAGCCTACGGACAGGGGGGCATGAAAAACTGTTTTTT
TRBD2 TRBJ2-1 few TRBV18 CASSLGLAGGGSYNEQFF TGTGCCAGCTCACTCGGTCTGGCCGGGGGGGGCTCCTACAATGAGCAGTTCTTC
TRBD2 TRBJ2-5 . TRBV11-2 CASSQTRTSSETQYF TGTGCCAGCAGCCAAACGCGGACTAGTTCAGAGACCCAGTACTTC
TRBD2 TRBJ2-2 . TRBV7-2 CASSPRGGGTGELFF TGTGCCAGCAGCCCGCGGGGGGGTGGCACCGGGGAGCTGTTTTTT
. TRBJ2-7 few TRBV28 CASSLAYEQYF TGTGCCAGCAGTTTAGCGTACGAGCAGTACTTC
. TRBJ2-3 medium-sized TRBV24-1 CATSDSQRPLTDTQYF TGTGCCACCAGTGATTCCCAGCGGCCCCTCACAGATACGCAGTATTTT
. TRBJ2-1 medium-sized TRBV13 CASSFGSLVNEQFF TGTGCCAGCAGCTTTGGGTCTCTTGTCAATGAGCAGTTCTTC
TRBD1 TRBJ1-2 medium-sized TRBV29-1 CSVNRGQGYGYTF TGCAGCGTAAACAGGGGGCAAGGCTATGGCTACACCTTC